This TCR beta chain was sequenced in a study of vaccination and CD4 T cells after COVID-19. About the study: The authors used overlapping spike peptides from SARS-CoV-2, HCoV-NL63, HCoV-OC43 and HCoV-229E to stimulate cells.

Indicated treatment: roughly 10-day PBMC culture with coronavirus spike peptide pools or control peptides (ViraFEST assay). One should note that the unexposed donor's CD4+ T cells were collected before the COVID-19 pandemic (2011-2018). The CDR3 extends over 14 amino acids. The germline V gene has CDR1 MNHNS and CDR2 SASEGT. V lost 7 bases and J 2 bases, leaving 13 bases between the germline ends. A remark on this clonotype: The target antigen is unknown.

Once obtained from cultured CD4+ T cells, the DNA was sequenced using the Oncomine TCR Beta short-read assay. After culture, CD4+ T cells served as the source for genomic DNA extraction. From the PCR reads, TCRdb called clonotypes with MiXCR, one entry per CDR3 protein. There are around 10,000 distinct CDR3 sequences in the sample; roughly 35% occur only once, and under 15% lies in the top ten. The origin of this receptor is a human donor in good health. The rearrangement uses TRBV6-1 and TRBJ2-3; tentative D call: TRBD2 (5 bases). Sequencing input: CD4+ T cells from blood, cultured in vitro. The DNA for the CDR3 is TGTGCCAGCAATCGAGGACTGGACACAGATACGCAGTATTTT. The encoded protein is CASNRGLDTDTQYF.